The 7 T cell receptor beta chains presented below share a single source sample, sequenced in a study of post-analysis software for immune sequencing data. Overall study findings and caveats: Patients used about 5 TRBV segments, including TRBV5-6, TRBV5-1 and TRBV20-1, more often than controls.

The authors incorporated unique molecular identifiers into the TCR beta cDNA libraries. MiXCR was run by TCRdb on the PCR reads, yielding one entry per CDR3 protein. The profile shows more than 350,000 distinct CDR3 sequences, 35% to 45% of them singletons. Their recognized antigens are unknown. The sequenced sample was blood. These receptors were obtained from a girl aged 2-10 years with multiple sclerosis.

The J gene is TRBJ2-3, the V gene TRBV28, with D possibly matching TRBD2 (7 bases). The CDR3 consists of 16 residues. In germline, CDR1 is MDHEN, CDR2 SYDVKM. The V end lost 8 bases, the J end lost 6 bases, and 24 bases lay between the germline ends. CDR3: CASFPPYRGGADTQYF. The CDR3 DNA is TGTGCCAGCTTCCCACCCTATAGGGGGGGCGCGGATACGCAGTATTTT. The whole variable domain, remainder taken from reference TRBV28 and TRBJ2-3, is DVKVTQSSRYLVKRTGEKVFLECVQDMDHENMFWYRQDPGLGLRLIYFSYDVKMKEKGDIPEGYSVSREKKERFSLILESASTNQTSMYLCASFPPYRGGADTQYFGPGTRLTVL.

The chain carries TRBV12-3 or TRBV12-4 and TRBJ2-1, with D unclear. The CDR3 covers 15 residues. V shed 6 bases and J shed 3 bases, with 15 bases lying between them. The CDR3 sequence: CASSSPEIDYNEQFF. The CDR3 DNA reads TGTGCCAGCAGCTCCCCAGAGATCGACTACAATGAGCAGTTCTTC.

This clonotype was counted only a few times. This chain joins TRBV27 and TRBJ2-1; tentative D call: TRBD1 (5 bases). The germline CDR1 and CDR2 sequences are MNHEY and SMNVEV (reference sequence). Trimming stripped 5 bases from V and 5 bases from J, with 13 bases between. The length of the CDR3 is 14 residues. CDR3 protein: CASSGAPLDNEQFF. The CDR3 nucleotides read TGTGCCAGCAGTGGGGCTCCACTCGACAATGAGCAGTTCTTC.

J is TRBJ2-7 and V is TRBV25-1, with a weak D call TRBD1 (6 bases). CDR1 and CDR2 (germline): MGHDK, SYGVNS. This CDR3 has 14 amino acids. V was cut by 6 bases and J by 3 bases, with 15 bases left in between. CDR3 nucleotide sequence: TGTGCCAGCAGAGAGTTGGGACACCTCTACGAGCAGTACTTC. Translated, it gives CASRELGHLYEQYF.

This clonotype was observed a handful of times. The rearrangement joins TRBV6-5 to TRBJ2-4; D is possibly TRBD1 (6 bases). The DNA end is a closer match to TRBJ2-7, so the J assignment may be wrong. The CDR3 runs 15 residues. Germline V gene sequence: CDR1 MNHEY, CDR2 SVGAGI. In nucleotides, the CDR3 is TGTGCCAGCAGCCGACATGGGACGGACAGAGGCGAGCAGTACTTC. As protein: CASSRHGTDRGEQYF.

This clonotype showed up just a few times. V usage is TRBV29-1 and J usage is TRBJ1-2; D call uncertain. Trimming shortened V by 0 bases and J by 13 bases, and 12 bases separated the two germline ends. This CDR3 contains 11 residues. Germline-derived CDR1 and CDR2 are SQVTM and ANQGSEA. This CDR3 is CSVEDLDNVTF. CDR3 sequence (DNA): TGCAGCGTTGAAGATTTGGATAATGTCACCTTC.

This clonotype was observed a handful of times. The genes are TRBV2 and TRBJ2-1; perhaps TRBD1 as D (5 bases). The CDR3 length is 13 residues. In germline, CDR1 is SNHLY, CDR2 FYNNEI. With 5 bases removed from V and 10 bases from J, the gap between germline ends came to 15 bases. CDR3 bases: TGTGCCAGCAGTCCGACAGCAAGCACCGAGCAGTTCTTC. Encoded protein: CASSPTASTEQFF.